This entry concerns a single T cell receptor (beta chain). The antigen it binds to is not known. It has no much larger one-base neighbor in the sample; base qualities were not kept. This entry comes from a study of beta chain features in type 1 diabetes (dated by TCRdb to the late 2010s). Concerning the study at large: Mean age, gender distribution, total cell number and subset yield were not different between patients and healthy donors. Regulatory and stem cell-like memory subsets were isolated from only 8 patients and roughly 8 healthy donors, whereas naive and central memory subsets came from all 28 donors. In the study, TCRB repertoires of sorted circulating CD4+ T cell subsets from recently diagnosed type 1 diabetes patients were compared with those of matched healthy donors. A total of 100 million to 140 million sorted cells were examined across all samples, and the number of cells per subset was strongly correlated with RNA yield. Overall study outcomes, separate from this receptor: Naive, central memory and regulatory TCRB repertoires appeared more similar among patients than among healthy donors. Only small numbers of individuals were included in the HLA sub-analyses, which left unresolved whether HLA type had any influence on TCRB rearrangement. Because cDNA rather than genomic DNA was sequenced, highly expressing activated cells could have been over-represented, although no difference in activation and CD3 levels was found between groups. Type 1 diabetes patients showed a moderate but significant shortening of TCRB CDR3 length in all four CD4+ subsets. At VDJ recombination sites, patients with type 1 diabetes made fewer insertions and deleted more nucleotides, a pattern implying thymic rearrangement abnormalities. Shorter templates might have been favored by PCR, but patient and control samples were amplified and corrected together, so both groups would have been affected equally by any skew.

The High Capacity cDNA Reverse Transcription Kit was used to reverse transcribe all of the isolated RNA, meaning that expressed TCRB transcripts were what got sequenced. Naive, central memory and regulatory T cell samples underwent deep immunoSEQ sequencing, averaging about 3.57 million total reads per sample. Sorted cells were lysed in RLT buffer, and RNA was extracted using DNase-treated RNeasy Micro or Mini kits according to cell number. To prevent cross-contamination, every cell subset was processed on its own, while patient and healthy donor samples were processed together. TCRB sequences were amplified from cDNA with the immunoSEQ multiplex PCR, producing 87-bp fragments spanning the CDR3 region. Sequencing of the amplicons was performed on the Illumina HiSeq platform. The paper's data handling went like this. PCR bias was computationally corrected using synthetic template baselines, reads within Hamming distance 2 were collapsed, and singletons that could not be merged were discarded. By aligning reads against IMGT, V, D and J genes, CDR3 length, and insertions or deletions at six rearrangement sites were assigned. Within each subset, clonotype counts were normalized to sorted cell number, after which true diversity and Gini coefficients were computed with the tcR R package. Repertoire sharing was quantified using the overlap coefficient calculated on TCRB nucleotide sequences. Here the immuneACCESS table is served through TCRdb, limited to in-frame sequences with V and J called. Missing clones are a known gap in these copies; in checked studies unresolved V genes cover under half, and the rest lacks a known reason. V and J calls and clone size are those listed in that table; D and trimming were worked out from the DNA. For this sample the table gives around 100,000 clones, of which roughly 28% were detected only once. The ten top clones hold under 0.55% of the sample.

Looking up the germline V gene yields CDR1 SGHAT and CDR2 FQNNGV. The CDR3 contains 13 residues, cysteine and phenylalanine counted. Left in the record is the CDR3 DNA by itself, 39 bases read in frame from the first base. V is cut by 2 bases and J by 6 bases, and the space between the germline ends is 9 bases. Each donor gave one peripheral blood draw, roughly 120 mL on average, collected into heparinised tubes. Naive, central memory, regulatory and stem cell-like memory CD4+ T cells were sorted on a BD FACSAria II using a panel including CD45RO, CCR7, CD25, CD127, CD95 and CD27. A purity above 95% was achieved for all sorted populations. PBMCs were separated immediately by Lymphoprep density gradient centrifugation and were stained directly, without being cultured. Samples were stained and sorted in pairs, with one healthy donor and one patient per experiment, so that batch effects were minimized.

The origin of this receptor is a woman aged 18-29 years with type 1 diabetes. The sequence links TRBV11-2 to TRBJ2-3; the D gene assignment is ambiguous. Sequencing was performed on central memory CD4+ T cells from blood. The CDR3 in this case is CASSLLESDTQYF. The base sequence is TGTGCCAGCAGCTTACTAGAGTCGGATACGCAGTATTTT.